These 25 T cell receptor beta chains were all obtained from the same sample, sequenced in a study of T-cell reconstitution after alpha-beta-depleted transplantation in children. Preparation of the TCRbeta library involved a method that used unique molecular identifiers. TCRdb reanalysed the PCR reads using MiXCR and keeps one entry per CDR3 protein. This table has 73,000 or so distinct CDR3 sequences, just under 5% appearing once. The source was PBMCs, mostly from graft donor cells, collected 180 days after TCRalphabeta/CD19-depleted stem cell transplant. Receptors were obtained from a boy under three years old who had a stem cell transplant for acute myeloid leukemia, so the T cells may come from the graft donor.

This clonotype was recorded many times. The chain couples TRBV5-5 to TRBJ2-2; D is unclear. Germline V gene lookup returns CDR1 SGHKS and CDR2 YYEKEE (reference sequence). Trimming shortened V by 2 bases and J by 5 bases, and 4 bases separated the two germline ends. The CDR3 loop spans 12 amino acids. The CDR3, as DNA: TGTGCCAGCAGCTTTCTAACCGGGGAGCTGTTTTTT. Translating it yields CASSFLTGELFF.

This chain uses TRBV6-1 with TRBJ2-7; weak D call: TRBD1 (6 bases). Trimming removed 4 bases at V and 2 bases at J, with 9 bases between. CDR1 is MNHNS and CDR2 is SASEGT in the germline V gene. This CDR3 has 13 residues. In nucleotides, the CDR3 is TGTGCCAGCAGTGTTGGGGACACCTACGAGCAGTACGTC. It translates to CASSVGDTYEQYV.

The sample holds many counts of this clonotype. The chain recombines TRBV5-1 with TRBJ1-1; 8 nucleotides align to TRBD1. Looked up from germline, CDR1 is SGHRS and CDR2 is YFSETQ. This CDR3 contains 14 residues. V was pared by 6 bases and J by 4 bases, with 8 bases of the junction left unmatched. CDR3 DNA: TGCGCCAGCAAAAAGGACAGGGTGTTCACTGAAGCTTTCTTT. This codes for CASKKDRVFTEAFF.

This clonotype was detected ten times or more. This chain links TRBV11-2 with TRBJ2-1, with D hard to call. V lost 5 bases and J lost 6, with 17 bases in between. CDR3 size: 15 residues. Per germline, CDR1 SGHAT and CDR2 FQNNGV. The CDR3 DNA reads TGTGCCAGCAGCCCCCCCCATATTTGGGGCAATGAGCAGTTCTTC. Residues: CASSPPHIWGNEQFF.

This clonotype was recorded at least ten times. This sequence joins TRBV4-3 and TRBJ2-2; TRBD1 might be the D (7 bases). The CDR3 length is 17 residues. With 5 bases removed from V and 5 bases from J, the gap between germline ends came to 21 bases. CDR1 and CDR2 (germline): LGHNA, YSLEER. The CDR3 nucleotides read TGCGCCAGCAGCGGAGGGGTGACAGGGAAGGCGACCGGGGAGCTGTTTTTT. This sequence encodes CASSGGVTGKATGELFF.

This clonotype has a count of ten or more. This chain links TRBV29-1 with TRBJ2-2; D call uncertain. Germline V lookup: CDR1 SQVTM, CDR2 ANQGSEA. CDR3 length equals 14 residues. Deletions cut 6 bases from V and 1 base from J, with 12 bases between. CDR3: CSVRRSLNTGELFF. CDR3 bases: TGCAGCGTCAGAAGGTCCTTGAACACCGGGGAGCTGTTTTTT.

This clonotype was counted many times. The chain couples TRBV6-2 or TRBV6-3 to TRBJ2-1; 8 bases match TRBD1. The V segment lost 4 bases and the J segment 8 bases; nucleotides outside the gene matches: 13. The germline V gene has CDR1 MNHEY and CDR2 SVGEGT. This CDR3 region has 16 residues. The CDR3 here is CASSFWTGKLRDEQFF. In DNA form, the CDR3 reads TGTGCCAGCAGTTTCTGGACAGGGAAACTTCGGGATGAGCAGTTCTTC.

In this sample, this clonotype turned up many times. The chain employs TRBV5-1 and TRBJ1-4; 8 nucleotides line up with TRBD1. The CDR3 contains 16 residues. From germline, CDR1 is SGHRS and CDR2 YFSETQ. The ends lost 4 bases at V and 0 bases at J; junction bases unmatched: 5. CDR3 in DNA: TGCGCCAGCAGCCCACAGGGGGATTCAACTAATGAAAAACTGTTTTTT. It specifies CASSPQGDSTNEKLFF.

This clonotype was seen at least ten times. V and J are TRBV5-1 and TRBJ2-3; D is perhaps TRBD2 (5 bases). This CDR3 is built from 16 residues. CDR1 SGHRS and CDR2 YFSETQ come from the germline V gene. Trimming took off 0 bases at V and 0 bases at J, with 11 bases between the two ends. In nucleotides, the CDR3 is TGCGCCAGCAGCTTGGAGCGGAGGCCTAGCACAGATACGCAGTATTTT. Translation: CASSLERRPSTDTQYF. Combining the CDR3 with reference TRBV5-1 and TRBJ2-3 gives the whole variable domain KAGVTQTPRYLIKTRGQQVTLSCSPISGHRSVSWYQQTPGQGLQFLFEYFSETQRNKGNFPGRFSGRQFSNSRSEMNVSTLELGDSALYLCASSLERRPSTDTQYFGPGTRLTVL.

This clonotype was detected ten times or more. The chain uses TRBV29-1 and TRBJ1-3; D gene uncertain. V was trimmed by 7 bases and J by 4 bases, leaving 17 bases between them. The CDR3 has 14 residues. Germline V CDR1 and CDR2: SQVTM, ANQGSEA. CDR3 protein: CSAYTYGGGNTIYF. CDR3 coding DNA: TGCAGCGCGTACACCTACGGTGGGGGAAACACCATATATTTT.

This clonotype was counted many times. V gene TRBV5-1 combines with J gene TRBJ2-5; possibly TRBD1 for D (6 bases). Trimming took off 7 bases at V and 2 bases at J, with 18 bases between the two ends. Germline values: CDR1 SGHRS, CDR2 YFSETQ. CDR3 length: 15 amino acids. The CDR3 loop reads CASYFEGQGQETQYF. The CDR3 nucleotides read TGCGCCAGCTACTTTGAGGGGCAGGGGCAAGAGACCCAGTACTTC.

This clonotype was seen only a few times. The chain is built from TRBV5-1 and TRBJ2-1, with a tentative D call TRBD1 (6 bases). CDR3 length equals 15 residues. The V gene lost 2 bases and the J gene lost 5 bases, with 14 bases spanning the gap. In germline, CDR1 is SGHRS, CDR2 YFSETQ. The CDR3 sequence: CASSFGSGENNEQFF. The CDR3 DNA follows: TGCGCCAGCAGCTTTGGTTCAGGGGAGAACAATGAGCAGTTCTTC.

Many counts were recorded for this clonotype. As DNA, the CDR3 is TGTGCCTGGAGTAACGGCGCAGATACGCAGTATTTT. Translated, it gives CAWSNGADTQYF. This chain connects TRBV30 to TRBJ2-3, with no clear D. V gave up 2 bases and J gave up 4 bases, with 7 bases separating them. Germline-derived CDR1 and CDR2 are GTSNPN and SVGIG (reference sequence). The CDR3 covers 12 residues.

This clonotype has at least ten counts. The CDR3, as DNA: TGCAGCGTTCGGACAGGCGGGAGGTCACCCCTCCACTTT. It codes for CSVRTGGRSPLHF. The J gene is TRBJ1-6, the V gene TRBV29-1; TRBD1 matches 7 bases. The CDR3 sequence is 13 residues long. CDR1 SQVTM and CDR2 ANQGSEA come from the germline V gene. J was trimmed by 10 bases and V by 5 bases; bases with no gene match: 8.

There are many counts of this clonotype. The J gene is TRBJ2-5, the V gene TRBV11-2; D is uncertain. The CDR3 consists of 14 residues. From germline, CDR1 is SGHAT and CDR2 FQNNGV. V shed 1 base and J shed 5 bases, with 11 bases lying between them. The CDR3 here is CASSLGAPIETQYF. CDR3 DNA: TGTGCCAGCAGCTTAGGGGCCCCCATCGAGACCCAGTACTTC.

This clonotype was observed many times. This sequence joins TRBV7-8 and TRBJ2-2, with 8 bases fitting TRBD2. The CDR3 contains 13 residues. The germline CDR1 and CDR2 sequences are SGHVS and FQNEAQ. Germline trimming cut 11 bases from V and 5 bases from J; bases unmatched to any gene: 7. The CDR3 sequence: CARGGPLTGELFF. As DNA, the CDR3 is TGTGCCCGCGGGGGGCCCCTAACCGGGGAGCTGTTTTTT. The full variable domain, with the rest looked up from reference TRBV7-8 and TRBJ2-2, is GAGVSQSPRYKVAKRGQDVALRCDPISGHVSLFWYQQALGQGPEFLTYFQNEAQLDKSGLPSDRFFAERPEGSVSTLKIQRTQQEDSAVYLCARGGPLTGELFFGEGSRLTVL.

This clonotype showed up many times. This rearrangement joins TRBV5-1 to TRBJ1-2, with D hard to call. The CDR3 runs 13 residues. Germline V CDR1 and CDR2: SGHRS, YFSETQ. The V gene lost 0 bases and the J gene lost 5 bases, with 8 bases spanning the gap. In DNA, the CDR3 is TGCGCCAGCAGCTTGGAGGCGGTTTATGGCTACACCTTC. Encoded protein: CASSLEAVYGYTF.

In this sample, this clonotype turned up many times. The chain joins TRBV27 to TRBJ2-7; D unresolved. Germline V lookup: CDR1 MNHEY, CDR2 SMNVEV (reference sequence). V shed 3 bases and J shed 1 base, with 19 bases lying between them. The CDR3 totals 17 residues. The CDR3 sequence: CASSLLTPTRRSYEQYF. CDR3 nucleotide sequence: TGTGCCAGCAGTTTGTTAACCCCCACCCGACGGTCCTACGAGCAGTACTTC.

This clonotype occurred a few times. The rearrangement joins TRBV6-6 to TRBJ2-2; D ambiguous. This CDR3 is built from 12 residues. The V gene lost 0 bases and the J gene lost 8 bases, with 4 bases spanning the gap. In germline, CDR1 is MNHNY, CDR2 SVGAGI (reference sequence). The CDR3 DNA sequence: TGTGCCAGCAGTTACTCAGGGGGGGAGCTGTTTTTT. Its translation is CASSYSGGELFF.

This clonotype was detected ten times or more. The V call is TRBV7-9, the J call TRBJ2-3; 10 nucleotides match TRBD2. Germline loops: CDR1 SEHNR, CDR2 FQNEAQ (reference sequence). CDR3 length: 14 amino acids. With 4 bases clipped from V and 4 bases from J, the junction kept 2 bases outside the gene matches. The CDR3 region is CASSYLAGADTQYF. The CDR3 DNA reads TGTGCCAGCAGCTACCTAGCGGGGGCAGATACGCAGTATTTT.

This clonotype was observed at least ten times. In DNA, the CDR3 is TGCGCCAGCAGCCAACGGACGGCGGCAAGGAACGAGCAGTACTTC. It is translated as CASSQRTAARNEQYF. V is TRBV4-3 and J is TRBJ2-7, with D unresolved. The germline V gene encodes CDR1 LGHNA and CDR2 YSLEER. The CDR3 has 15 amino acids. V was cut by 2 bases and J by 5 bases, with 16 bases left in between.

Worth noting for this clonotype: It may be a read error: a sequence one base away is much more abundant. CDR3 DNA: TGTGCCGGAGGGAACGAGTTCTCCTACAATGAGCTGTTCTTC. Protein product: CAGGNEFSYNELFF. The chain joins TRBV7-9 to TRBJ2-1; D possibly corresponds to TRBD2 (6 bases). The CDR3 is 14 amino acids. Germline CDR1 SEHNR, CDR2 FQNEAQ (reference sequence).

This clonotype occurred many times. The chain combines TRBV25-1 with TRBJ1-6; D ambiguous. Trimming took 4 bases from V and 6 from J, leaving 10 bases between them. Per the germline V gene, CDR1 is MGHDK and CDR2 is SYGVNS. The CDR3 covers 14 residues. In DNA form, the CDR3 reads TGTGCCAGCAGTGTACTAATCGGTAATTCACCCCTCCACTTT. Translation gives CASSVLIGNSPLHF.

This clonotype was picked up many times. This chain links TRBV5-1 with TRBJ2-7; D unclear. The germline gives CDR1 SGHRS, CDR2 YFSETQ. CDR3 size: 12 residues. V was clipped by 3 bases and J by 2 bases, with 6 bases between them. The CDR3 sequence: CASSCPPYEQYV. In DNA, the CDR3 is TGCGCCAGCAGCTGCCCCCCCTACGAGCAGTACGTC.

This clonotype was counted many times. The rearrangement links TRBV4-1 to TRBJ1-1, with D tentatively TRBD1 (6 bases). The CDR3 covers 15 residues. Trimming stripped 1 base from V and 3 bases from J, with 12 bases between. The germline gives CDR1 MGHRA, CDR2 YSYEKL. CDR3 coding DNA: TGCGCCAGCAGCCAAGCATGGGGGCGAGACACTGAAGCTTTCTTT. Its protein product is CASSQAWGRDTEAFF.